This T cell receptor beta chain is from a study of T cells in Graves' hyperthyroidism and ophthalmopathy. Study details: Peripheral blood sampling occurred at initial diagnosis, before any treatment.

Study conclusions and caveats: A model using 13 V-J features told ophthalmopathy apart from stable hyperthyroidism.

Patients affected by ophthalmopathy presented a Clinical Activity Score of at least 3, a NOSPECS grade of at least 4, and disease duration below 3 months. Diagnoses rested on clinical symptoms, serum thyroxine and TRAb, thyroid ultrasound and orbital computed tomography. This clonotype came up many times. Its target is unknown. CDR3 length: 13 residues. Germline V CDR1 and CDR2: SQVTM, ANQGSEA. The V gene end was trimmed by 4 bases and the J gene end by 6 bases; junction bases not matched to a gene: 8. Template material for amplifying TCR beta CDR3 regions consisted of RNA transcripts. With the HTBI primer set, the TCR CDR3 went through a first round of RT-PCR. TCRdb reprocessed the multiplex PCR reads via MiXCR and lists one record per CDR3 protein. The data hold hundreds of thousands of distinct CDR3 sequences, with 14% to 15% observed a single time.

The chain employs TRBV29-1 and TRBJ2-7, with 8 bases matching TRBD2. The sequenced sample consisted of blood. This clonotype was sampled from a woman aged 40 to 50 with Graves' ophthalmopathy. The CDR3 DNA reads as TGCAGCGTTGTAAGGGGAGCGGGAGCCGAGCAGTACTTC. Amino acid sequence: CSVVRGAGAEQYF.